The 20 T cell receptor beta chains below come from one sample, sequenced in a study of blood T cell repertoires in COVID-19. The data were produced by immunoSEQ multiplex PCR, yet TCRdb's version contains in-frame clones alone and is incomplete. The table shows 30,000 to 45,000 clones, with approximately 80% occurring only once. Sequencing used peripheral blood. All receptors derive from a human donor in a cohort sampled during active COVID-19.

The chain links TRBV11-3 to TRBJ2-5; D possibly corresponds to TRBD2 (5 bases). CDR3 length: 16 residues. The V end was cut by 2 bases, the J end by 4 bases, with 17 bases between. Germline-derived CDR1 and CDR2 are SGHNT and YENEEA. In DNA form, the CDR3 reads TGTGCCAGCAGCTTAAACACACGGCGGGCGGGAGAGACCCAGTACTTC. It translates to CASSLNTRRAGETQYF.

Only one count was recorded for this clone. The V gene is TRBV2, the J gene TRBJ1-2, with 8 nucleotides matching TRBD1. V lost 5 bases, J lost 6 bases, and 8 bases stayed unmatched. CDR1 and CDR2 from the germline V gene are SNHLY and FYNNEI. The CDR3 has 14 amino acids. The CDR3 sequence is CASSPRTGPDGYTF. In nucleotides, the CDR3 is TGTGCCAGCAGTCCGCGGACAGGGCCGGATGGCTACACCTTC.

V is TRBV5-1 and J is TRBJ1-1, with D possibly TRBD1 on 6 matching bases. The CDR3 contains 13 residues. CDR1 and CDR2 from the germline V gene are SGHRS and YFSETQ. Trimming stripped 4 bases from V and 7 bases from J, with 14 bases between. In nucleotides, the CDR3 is TGCGCCAGCAGCATCGGACAGTTGGGTGAAGCTTTCTTT. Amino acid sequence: CASSIGQLGEAFF.

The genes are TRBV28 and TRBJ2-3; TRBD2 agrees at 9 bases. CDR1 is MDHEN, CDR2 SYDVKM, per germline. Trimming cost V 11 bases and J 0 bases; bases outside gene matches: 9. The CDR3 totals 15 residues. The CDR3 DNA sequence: TGTGCCGTCTCGGCGGGGGGGCCGAGCACAGATACGCAGTATTTT. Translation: CAVSAGGPSTDTQYF.

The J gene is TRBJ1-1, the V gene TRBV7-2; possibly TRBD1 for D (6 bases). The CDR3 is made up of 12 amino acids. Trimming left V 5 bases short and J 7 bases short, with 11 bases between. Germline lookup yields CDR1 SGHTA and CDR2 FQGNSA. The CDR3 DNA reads TGTGCCAGCAGCCTCGCAGGGGTTGAAGCTTTCTTT. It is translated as CASSLAGVEAFF.

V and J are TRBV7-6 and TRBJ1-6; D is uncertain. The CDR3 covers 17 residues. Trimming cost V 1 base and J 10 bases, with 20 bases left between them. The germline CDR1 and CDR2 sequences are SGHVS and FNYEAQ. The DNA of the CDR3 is TGTGCCAGCAGCTTAGGAGGCAGGAGGCGGTTGTCCTCACCCCTCCACTTT. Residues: CASSLGGRRRLSSPLHF. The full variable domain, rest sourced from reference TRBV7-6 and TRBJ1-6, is GAGVSQSPRYKVTKRGQDVALRCDPISGHVSLYWYRQALGQGPEFLTYFNYEAQQDKSGLPNDRFSAERPEGSISTLTIQRTEQRDSAMYRCASSLGGRRRLSSPLHFGNGTRLTVT.

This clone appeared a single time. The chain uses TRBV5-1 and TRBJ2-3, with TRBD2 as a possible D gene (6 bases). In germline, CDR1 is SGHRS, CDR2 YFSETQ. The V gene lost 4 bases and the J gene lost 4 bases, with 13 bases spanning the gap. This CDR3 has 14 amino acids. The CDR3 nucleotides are TGCGCCAGCAGCCGGGACTCTGTAGCAGATACGCAGTATTTT. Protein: CASSRDSVADTQYF.

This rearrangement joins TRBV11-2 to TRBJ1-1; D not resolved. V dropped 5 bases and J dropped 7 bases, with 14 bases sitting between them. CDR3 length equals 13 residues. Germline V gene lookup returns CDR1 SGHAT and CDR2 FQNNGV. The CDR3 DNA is TGTGCCAGCAGCCCAAACCATGCGATTGAAGCTTTCTTT. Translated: CASSPNHAIEAFF.

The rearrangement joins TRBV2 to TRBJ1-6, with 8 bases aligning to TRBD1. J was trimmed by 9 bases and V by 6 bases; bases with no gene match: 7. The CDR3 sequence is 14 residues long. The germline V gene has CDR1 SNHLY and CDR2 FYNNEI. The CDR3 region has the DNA TGTGCCAGCAGACCGGACAGGGCGGCTTCACCCCTCCACTTT. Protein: CASRPDRAASPLHF.

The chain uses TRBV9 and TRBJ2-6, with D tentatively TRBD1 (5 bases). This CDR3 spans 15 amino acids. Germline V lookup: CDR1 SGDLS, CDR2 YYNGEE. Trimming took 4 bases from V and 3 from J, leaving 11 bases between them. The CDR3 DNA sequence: TGTGCCAGCAGCTTACAGGCTGGTGGGGCCAACGTCCTGACTTTC. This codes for CASSLQAGGANVLTF.

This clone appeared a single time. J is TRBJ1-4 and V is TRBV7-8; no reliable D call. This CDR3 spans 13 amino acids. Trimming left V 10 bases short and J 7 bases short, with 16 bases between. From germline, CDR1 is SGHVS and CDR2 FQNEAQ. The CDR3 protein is CATNAGRAEKLFF. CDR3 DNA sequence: TGTGCCACAAATGCGGGGAGAGCTGAAAAACTGTTTTTT.

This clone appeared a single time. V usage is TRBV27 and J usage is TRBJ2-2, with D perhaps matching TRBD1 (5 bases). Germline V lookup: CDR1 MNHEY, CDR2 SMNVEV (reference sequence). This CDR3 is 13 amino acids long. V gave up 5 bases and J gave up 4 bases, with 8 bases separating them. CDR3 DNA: TGTGCCAGCAGTAACAGGCCCACCGGGGAGCTGTTTTTT. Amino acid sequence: CASSNRPTGELFF.

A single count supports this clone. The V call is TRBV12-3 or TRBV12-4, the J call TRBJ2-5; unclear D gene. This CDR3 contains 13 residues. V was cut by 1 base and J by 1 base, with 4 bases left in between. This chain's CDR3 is CASSLGGQETQYF. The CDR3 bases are TGTGCCAGCAGTTTAGGAGGCCAAGAGACCCAGTACTTC.

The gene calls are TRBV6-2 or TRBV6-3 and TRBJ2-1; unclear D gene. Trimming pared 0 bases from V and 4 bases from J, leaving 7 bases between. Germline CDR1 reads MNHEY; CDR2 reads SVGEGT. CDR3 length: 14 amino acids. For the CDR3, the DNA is TGTGCCAGCAGTTACTCGAGGCTTTACAATGAGCAGTTCTTC. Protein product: CASSYSRLYNEQFF.

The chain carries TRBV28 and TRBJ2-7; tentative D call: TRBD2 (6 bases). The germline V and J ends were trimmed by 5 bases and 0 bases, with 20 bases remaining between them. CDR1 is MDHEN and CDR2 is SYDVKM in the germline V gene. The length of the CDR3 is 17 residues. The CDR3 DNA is TGTGCCAGCAGTGCCCAGCGGGCCAGGCTGAGCTCCTACGAGCAGTACTTC. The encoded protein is CASSAQRARLSSYEQYF.

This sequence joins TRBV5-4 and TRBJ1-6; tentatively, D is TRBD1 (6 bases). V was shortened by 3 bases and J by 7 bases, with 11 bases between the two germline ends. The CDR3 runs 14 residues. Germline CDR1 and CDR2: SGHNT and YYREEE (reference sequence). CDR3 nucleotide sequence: TGTGCCAGCAGCTCCAAGGACAGCAATTCACCCCTCCACTTT. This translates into CASSSKDSNSPLHF. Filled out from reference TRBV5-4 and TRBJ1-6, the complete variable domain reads ETGVTQSPTHLIKTRGQQVTLRCSSQSGHNTVSWYQQALGQGPQFIFQYYREEENGRGNFPPRFSGLQFPNYSSELNVNALELDDSALYLCASSSKDSNSPLHFGNGTRLTVT.

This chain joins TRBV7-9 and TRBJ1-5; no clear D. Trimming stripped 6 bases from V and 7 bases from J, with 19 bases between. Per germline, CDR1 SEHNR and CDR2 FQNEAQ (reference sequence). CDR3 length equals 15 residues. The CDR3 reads CASSPTSTSIQPQHF. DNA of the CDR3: TGTGCCAGCAGTCCTACTTCCACTTCGATACAGCCCCAGCATTTT.

This CDR3 reads CASRLGQVYNEQFF. The CDR3 DNA is TGTGCCAGCAGGCTGGGACAGGTCTACAATGAGCAGTTCTTC. V is TRBV11-3 and J is TRBJ2-1, with 8 nucleotides matching TRBD1. This CDR3 region has 14 residues. The junction had 4 bases not matched to a gene; V was cut back by 6 bases and J by 3 bases. Germline V gene sequence: CDR1 SGHNT, CDR2 YENEEA.

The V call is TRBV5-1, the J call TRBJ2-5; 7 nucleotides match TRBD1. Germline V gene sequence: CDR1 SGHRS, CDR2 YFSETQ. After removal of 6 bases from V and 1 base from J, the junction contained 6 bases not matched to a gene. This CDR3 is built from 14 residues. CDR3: CASNVGQAQETQYF. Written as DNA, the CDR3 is TGCGCCAGCAACGTCGGACAGGCCCAAGAGACCCAGTACTTC.

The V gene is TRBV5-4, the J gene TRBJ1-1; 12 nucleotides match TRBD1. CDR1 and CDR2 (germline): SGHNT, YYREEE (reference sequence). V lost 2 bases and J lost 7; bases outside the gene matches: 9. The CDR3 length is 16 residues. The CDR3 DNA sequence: TGTGCCAGCAGCTTAGGGGACAGGGGGCTAAGGGGTGAAGCTTTCTTT. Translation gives CASSLGDRGLRGEAFF.